The sequence of this TCR beta chain was determined in a study of identical twins. General study results and limits: Invariant populations such as MAIT and iNKT cells could partly muddle zero-insertion analyses.

The germline V gene has CDR1 ENHRY and CDR2 SYGVKD. CDR3 length equals 14 residues. V shed 7 bases and J shed 2 bases, with 14 bases lying between them. As concerns this clonotype: Its antigen is currently unknown.

A universal primer site was created by template switching, with the cDNA bearing unique molecular identifiers. TCRdb reanalysed the 5' RACE reads using MiXCR and keeps one entry per CDR3 protein. Found here are 1.5 million or so distinct CDR3 sequences, under 35% of them singletons; the top ten hold less than 0.35%. Everyone who gave samples was a healthy Caucasian. The source is a newborn girl in good health. This rearrangement joins TRBV10-3 to TRBJ1-2, with a possible D match to TRBD1 (6 bases). Sequences were obtained from cord blood. The CDR3 nucleotides are TGTGCCATCAACGCACAGGGTGAGAACTATGGCTACACCTTC. Residues: CAINAQGENYGYTF.